Here is one T cell receptor (beta chain) with its context. The sample is drawn from a study of sequential checkpoint blockade in melanoma. Produced via immunoSEQ multiplex PCR; TCRdb's table is partial and in-frame only. The table shows about 7,900 clones, with roughly a quarter occurring only once. Regarding treatment: randomized to nivolumab then ipilimumab (arm A) or the reverse (arm B). This receptor was identified in a human donor with melanoma. Source: tumor tissue (inferred from file names), taken from a patient given nivolumab and ipilimumab in sequence.

The CDR3 reads CASSVEPLAGSNEQFF. CDR3 coding DNA: TGTGCCAGCAGCGTAGAGCCCCTAGCGGGATCCAATGAGCAGTTCTTC. V and J are TRBV9 and TRBJ2-1, with 9 positions matching TRBD2. Trimming took 0 bases from V and 6 from J; bases not matched to a gene: 7. This CDR3 comprises 16 residues. Germline loops: CDR1 SGDLS, CDR2 YYNGEE.